Following are 29 T cell receptor beta chains from one sample sequenced in a study of T cells after yellow fever vaccination. Each CDR3 protein is one row after TCRdb ran MiXCR on the 5' RACE reads. The repertoire holds approximately 300,000 distinct CDR3 sequences, with around a tenth as singletons. The input for sequencing was CD4+ T cells sorted from PBMCs, taken 45 days after the yellow fever booster vaccination. The receptors originated from a man aged 18 to 30 who received the YFV17D yellow fever vaccine.

The chain couples TRBV2 to TRBJ2-6; possibly TRBD2 for D (5 bases). CDR3 length equals 14 residues. Between the trimmed V and J ends, which lost 6 bases and 1 base, there was a span of 7 bases. Germline CDR1 is SNHLY and CDR2 is FYNNEI. CDR3 sequence: CASRRESGANVLTF. CDR3 nucleotide sequence: TGTGCCAGCAGGAGGGAGTCTGGGGCCAACGTCCTGACTTTC.

This clonotype showed up many times. At one of its ends the junction is not consistent with the germline gene, which may arise from a read error. The chain is built from TRBV5-1 and TRBJ2-3; D might be TRBD1 (6 bases). The CDR3 is 14 amino acids. Germline V gene sequence: CDR1 SGHRS, CDR2 YFSETQ. The CDR3, as DNA: TGCGCCAGCAGTACCTCGGACAGCACTGATACGCAGTATTTT. Its translation: CASSTSDSTDTQYF.

A few counts support this clonotype. The CDR3, as DNA: TGTGCCACGGATGGGCAGGGCGGGGGCTACACCTTC. This sequence encodes CATDGQGGGYTF. This sequence joins TRBV10-3 and TRBJ1-2, with D perhaps TRBD1 (5 bases). V was trimmed by 10 bases and J by 8 bases, leaving 17 bases between them. Germline values: CDR1 ENHRY, CDR2 SYGVKD. CDR3 size: 12 residues.

V is TRBV6-2 or TRBV6-3 and J is TRBJ2-3; TRBD2 agrees at 8 bases. Trimming cost V 2 bases and J 0 bases; bases outside gene matches: 7. The germline V gene encodes CDR1 MNHEY and CDR2 SVGEGT. CDR3 length: 17 residues. The CDR3 DNA reads TGTGCCAGCAGTTACCGTTCGGGGGGGTATAGCACAGATACGCAGTATTTT. Protein: CASSYRSGGYSTDTQYF.

This clonotype has a handful of counts. The chain couples TRBV7-3 to TRBJ1-1, with D uncertain. The germline CDR1 and CDR2 sequences are SGHTA and FQGTGA. CDR3 length equals 14 residues. The V and J ends lost 6 bases and 7 bases respectively, with 18 bases between them. CDR3 DNA: TGTGCCAGCAGGTTGGGGATGTCTGCGGGTGAAGCTTTCTTT. Residues: CASRLGMSAGEAFF.

This clonotype has only a few counts. This rearrangement joins TRBV3-1 to TRBJ2-7; D is perhaps TRBD1 or TRBD2 (5 bases each). The CDR3 sequence is 16 residues long. V lost 3 bases and J lost 0, with 15 bases in between. CDR1 LGHDT and CDR2 YNNKEL come from the germline V gene (reference sequence). CDR3 amino acids: CASSHRRAGSSYEQYV. In DNA form, the CDR3 reads TGTGCCAGCAGCCATCGGCGGGCAGGGAGCTCCTACGAGCAGTACGTC.

Only a few counts were recorded for this clonotype. The genes are TRBV6-5 and TRBJ1-2; D is unresolved. CDR3 length: 13 residues. Germline CDR1 is MNHEY and CDR2 is SVGAGI. V was trimmed by 2 bases and J by 4 bases, leaving 8 bases between them. Here the CDR3 reads CASSYEIFYGYTF. CDR3 nucleotide sequence: TGTGCCAGCAGTTACGAGATCTTCTATGGCTACACCTTC.

This clonotype was seen only a few times. The V and J genes are TRBV9 and TRBJ1-4; a weak D match, TRBD1 (5 bases). CDR1 SGDLS and CDR2 YYNGEE come from the germline V gene. The CDR3 runs to 15 residues. Trimming shortened V by 2 bases and J by 4 bases, and 12 bases separated the two germline ends. As DNA, the CDR3 is TGTGCCAGCAGCGTGGGGACGGCGATTAATGAAAAACTGTTTTTT. Amino acid sequence: CASSVGTAINEKLFF.

This clonotype occurred a few times. The chain uses TRBV9 and TRBJ2-6; D not resolved. Germline CDR1 is SGDLS and CDR2 is YYNGEE. The CDR3 runs to 16 residues. The germline V and J ends were trimmed by 0 bases and 0 bases, with 7 bases remaining between them. The CDR3 sequence: CASSVELHSGANVLTF. The CDR3 coding sequence is TGTGCCAGCAGCGTAGAGTTGCACTCTGGGGCCAACGTCCTGACTTTC.

This clonotype was found many times. V and J are TRBV14 and TRBJ1-1; D is perhaps TRBD1 (6 bases). With 4 bases removed from V and 0 bases from J, the gap between germline ends came to 15 bases. CDR1 SGHDN and CDR2 FVKESK come from the germline V gene. This CDR3 contains 16 residues. CDR3 sequence reads: CASSPLVQGMNTEAFF. The CDR3 coding sequence is TGTGCCAGCAGCCCCCTGGTACAGGGTATGAACACTGAAGCTTTCTTT.

This clonotype was observed a handful of times. The chain employs TRBV6-2 or TRBV6-3 and TRBJ1-2; D call uncertain. This CDR3 is 13 amino acids long. CDR1 MNHEY and CDR2 SVGEGT come from the germline V gene. V shed 6 bases and J shed 5 bases, with 13 bases lying between them. CDR3 sequence reads: CASSPGRLYGYTF. The CDR3 bases are TGTGCCAGCAGCCCCGGGCGGCTTTATGGCTACACCTTC.

This clonotype was detected only a few times. The chain recombines TRBV20-1 with TRBJ2-4; 9 bases are a match to TRBD1. The CDR3 is made up of 17 amino acids. The J segment lost 0 bases and the V segment lost 1 base, leaving 7 bases of the junction unmatched. Germline CDR1 DFQATT, CDR2 SNEGSKA (reference sequence). The CDR3 here is CSARGTGTGLAKNIQYF. CDR3 bases: TGCAGTGCTAGAGGGACCGGGACAGGGCTAGCCAAAAACATTCAGTACTTC.

The chain is built from TRBV6-5 and TRBJ1-3, with 8 bases identical to TRBD1. V lost 6 bases, J lost 3 bases, and 4 bases stayed unmatched. Germline CDR1 and CDR2: MNHEY and SVGAGI. The CDR3 is made up of 14 amino acids. The CDR3 DNA follows: TGTGCCAGCAGAGCGACAGGGGTTGGAAACACCATATATTTT. Protein sequence: CASRATGVGNTIYF.

This clonotype occurred a few times. This chain uses TRBV5-5 with TRBJ2-5; TRBD1 is a possible D gene (5 bases). The CDR3 has 16 amino acids. The V and J ends lost 4 bases and 1 base respectively, with 17 bases between them. In germline, CDR1 is SGHKS, CDR2 YYEKEE (reference sequence). CDR3 residues: CASSRRPGPSQETQYF. In DNA form, the CDR3 reads TGTGCCAGCAGCCGCAGGCCAGGGCCCTCCCAAGAGACCCAGTACTTC.

Ten or more counts support this clonotype. This chain joins TRBV7-9 and TRBJ2-7; D unresolved. The V gene's germline CDR1 is SEHNR and CDR2 FQNEAQ (reference sequence). This CDR3 comprises 12 residues. Trimming took 3 bases from V and 4 from J, leaving 7 bases between them. The CDR3 DNA follows: TGTGCCAGCAGCTTGGTGGGGTACGAGCAGTACGTC. It encodes CASSLVGYEQYV.

This clonotype was observed at least ten times. V usage is TRBV4-3 and J usage is TRBJ2-5; D remains ambiguous. This CDR3 spans 13 amino acids. V shed 3 bases and J shed 2 bases, with 7 bases lying between them. CDR1 and CDR2 (germline): LGHNA, YSLEER. The CDR3 sequence is CASSQRQQETQYF. The CDR3 DNA is TGCGCCAGCAGCCAGCGACAACAAGAGACCCAGTACTTC.

This clonotype was picked up a small number of times. The CDR3 nucleotides read TGTGCCAGCAGTAGGAGGGGGGGTCAGCCCCAGCATTTT. Its translation is CASSRRGGQPQHF. The V and J genes are TRBV6-6 and TRBJ1-5; maybe TRBD1 (6 bases). CDR1 is MNHNY and CDR2 is SVGAGI in the germline V gene (reference sequence). V was shortened by 5 bases and J by 6 bases, with 11 bases between the two germline ends. The CDR3 covers 13 residues.

This clonotype has only a few counts. This chain uses TRBV6-5 with TRBJ1-2; 11 bases map to TRBD1. Germline values: CDR1 MNHEY, CDR2 SVGAGI. V was pared by 5 bases and J by 2 bases, with 4 bases of the junction left unmatched. CDR3 size: 15 residues. CDR3 nucleotides: TGTGCCAGCAGTAGCGGGACAGGGGGGAACTATGGCTACACCTTC. Translating gives CASSSGTGGNYGYTF.

CDR3 nucleotides: TGTGCCAGCAGCACCGACCACGGGGGGAATGAGCAGTTCTTC. This codes for CASSTDHGGNEQFF. The chain is built from TRBV7-2 and TRBJ2-1; TRBD2 aligns across 7 bases. Losses at the gene ends were 5 bases for V and 7 bases for J; bases not matched to a gene: 8. The germline V gene encodes CDR1 SGHTA and CDR2 FQGNSA. The CDR3 consists of 14 residues. The whole variable domain, remainder taken from reference TRBV7-2 and TRBJ2-1, is GAGVSQSPSNKVTEKGKDVELRCDPISGHTALYWYRQSLGQGLEFLIYFQGNSAPDKSGLPSDRFSAERTGGSVSTLTIQRTQQEDSAVYLCASSTDHGGNEQFFGPGTRLTVL.

In this sample, this clonotype turned up a few times. This chain joins TRBV19 and TRBJ2-7; D call uncertain. Trimming shortened V by 0 bases and J by 0 bases, and 15 bases separated the two germline ends. CDR1 and CDR2 from the germline V gene are LNHDA and SQIVND (reference sequence). The CDR3 sequence is 17 residues long. The CDR3 sequence: CASSIDLVGESSYEQYF. The CDR3 bases are TGTGCCAGTAGTATAGATCTGGTCGGAGAAAGCTCCTACGAGCAGTACTTC. The full variable domain, in which reference TRBV19 and TRBJ2-7 provide the parts outside the CDR3, is DGGITQSPKYLFRKEGQNVTLSCEQNLNHDAMYWYRQDPGQGLRLIYYSQIVNDFQKGDIAEGYSVSREKKESFPLTVTSAQKNPTAFYLCASSIDLVGESSYEQYFGPGTRLTVT.

In this sample, this clonotype turned up a few times. The rearrangement links TRBV3-1 to TRBJ2-1; 16 bases map to TRBD2. Germline V lookup: CDR1 LGHDT, CDR2 YNNKEL (reference sequence). Germline trimming cut 4 bases from V and 10 bases from J; bases unmatched to any gene: 16. The CDR3 length is 19 residues. The CDR3 reads CASSRIGTSGRGLDGEQFF. In DNA, the CDR3 is TGTGCCAGCAGCCGCATCGGGACTAGCGGGAGGGGCCTGGACGGGGAGCAGTTCTTC.

The chain employs TRBV6-5 and TRBJ2-1; 7 bases line up with TRBD2. The CDR3 loop spans 12 amino acids. J lost 10 bases, V lost 7 bases, and 7 bases had no gene match. CDR1 and CDR2 from the germline V gene are MNHEY and SVGAGI. This chain's CDR3 is CASNGGRTEQFF. DNA of the CDR3: TGTGCCAGCAACGGGGGGAGGACGGAGCAGTTCTTC.

This clonotype was recorded a few times. The rearrangement links TRBV5-1 to TRBJ2-7; no firm D call. The CDR3 loop spans 13 amino acids. Germline CDR1 SGHRS, CDR2 YFSETQ. With 4 bases removed from V and 4 bases from J, the gap between germline ends came to 12 bases. CDR3 sequence: CASSPAPQYEQYV. The CDR3, as DNA: TGCGCCAGCAGCCCGGCCCCCCAGTACGAGCAGTACGTC.

This clonotype appeared many times. The chain carries TRBV7-6 and TRBJ1-4; 9 bases line up with TRBD1. V lost 5 bases to trimming and J lost 2 bases; unmatched junction nucleotides: 15. CDR1 and CDR2 from the germline V gene are SGHVS and FNYEAQ. The CDR3 consists of 19 residues. The DNA of the CDR3 is TGTGCCAGCAGCCCCCCCGGGATACAGGGGGCGCGGACTAATGAAAAACTGTTTTTT. Amino acid sequence: CASSPPGIQGARTNEKLFF. Full variable domain (rest looked up from reference TRBV7-6 and TRBJ1-4): GAGVSQSPRYKVTKRGQDVALRCDPISGHVSLYWYRQALGQGPEFLTYFNYEAQQDKSGLPNDRFSAERPEGSISTLTIQRTEQRDSAMYRCASSPPGIQGARTNEKLFFGSGTQLSVL.

This clonotype appeared many times. This rearrangement joins TRBV27 to TRBJ1-5; TRBD1 agrees at 8 bases. Germline CDR1 reads MNHEY; CDR2 reads SMNVEV (reference sequence). The CDR3 has 14 residues. V lost 3 bases to trimming and J lost 5 bases; unmatched junction nucleotides: 3. CDR3 DNA: TGTGCCAGCAGTTTGGACAGGGACCATCAGCCCCAGCATTTT. Amino acids: CASSLDRDHQPQHF.

This clonotype has only a few counts. The chain links TRBV5-1 to TRBJ1-1, with D maybe TRBD1 (5 bases). Trimming took off 6 bases at V and 4 bases at J, with 13 bases between the two ends. This CDR3 is 13 amino acids long. Germline CDR1 reads SGHRS; CDR2 reads YFSETQ. The CDR3 bases are TGCGCCAGCACCCTTCATGGGGGCACTGAAGCTTTCTTT. Protein sequence: CASTLHGGTEAFF.

The chain links TRBV20-1 to TRBJ1-2; D not certain. Germline CDR1 and CDR2: DFQATT and SNEGSKA (reference sequence). Trimming removed 5 bases from V and 5 bases from J, with 12 bases in between. This CDR3 is 12 amino acids long. CDR3 protein: CSAPPPDYGYTF. The CDR3 nucleotides are TGCAGTGCTCCCCCCCCCGATTATGGCTACACCTTC.

Many counts were recorded for this clonotype. The genes are TRBV6-2 or TRBV6-3 and TRBJ1-2, with a tentative D call TRBD1 (5 bases). Per germline, CDR1 MNHEY and CDR2 SVGEGT. This CDR3 has 12 residues. The V and J ends lost 5 bases and 4 bases respectively, with 8 bases between them. CDR3 residues: CASSRDGYGYTF. DNA of the CDR3: TGTGCCAGCAGTAGGGACGGCTATGGCTACACCTTC.

The chain links TRBV7-9 to TRBJ2-1; 10 bases are shared with TRBD2. This CDR3 region has 15 residues. Trimming at V came to 5 bases and at J to 9 bases, leaving 10 bases not matched to a gene. The germline CDR1 and CDR2 sequences are SEHNR and FQNEAQ (reference sequence). The CDR3 DNA follows: TGTGCCAGCAGCACACCACGCCTAGCGGGGGTTGAGCAGTTCTTC. As protein: CASSTPRLAGVEQFF.